One T cell receptor beta chain is described in this entry. The data are from a study of lymphopenia after photon versus proton radiotherapy. Germline-derived CDR1 and CDR2 are GTSNPN and SVGIG (reference sequence). Trimming took off 0 bases at V and 0 bases at J, with 5 bases between the two ends. This CDR3 region has 14 residues. Sequencing used immunoSEQ multiplex PCR; TCRdb keeps in-frame clones, though not all of them. Among over 15,000 clones, just over 90% were seen once, and the ten largest hold around 6.5%. The V gene is TRBV30, the J gene TRBJ2-2; D remains unclear. Sequencing used peripheral blood, obtained from a patient treated with photon-based radiotherapy. The sequence was collected from a man between 60 and 75 years old with pancreatic cancer. The CDR3 nucleotides are TGTGCCTGGAGTGTCTTTTCGAACACCGGGGAGCTGTTTTTT. Encoded protein: CAWSVFSNTGELFF.